Below are 4 T cell receptor beta chains sequenced from a single sample in a study of spatial heterogeneity in lung cancer (dated by TCRdb to between 2018 and 2021). The library was produced with 5' RACE. The sequencer was a NextSeq 500. TCRdb trimmed the raw reads at Q25, called clones with MiXCR and kept productive beta chains. Rows are unified per CDR3 protein, each entry keeping the most common DNA and genes. Present in this sample are roughly 48,000 distinct CDR3 sequences, 5.3% of which were seen just once. Approximately 12% of the sample is taken by the ten largest. The time point label corresponds to: sample taken at primary tumor resection. Without any cell sorting, TCR sequencing was performed on whole RNA extracted either from tumor and nontumor lung tissue or from cryopreserved PBMC samples. The source material was PBMCs, sampled at surgery. The receptors shown here come from a male donor with early-stage non-small cell lung cancer.

The table lists this clonotype with many counts. The J gene is TRBJ2-2, the V gene TRBV12-3 or TRBV12-4; 7 bases fit TRBD1. With V trimmed by 5 bases and J by 4 bases, 4 bases remained unmatched. This CDR3 is built from 14 residues. CDR3: CASSPWDSTGELFF. CDR3 DNA sequence: TGTGCCAGCAGTCCTTGGGACAGCACCGGGGAGCTGTTTTTT.

This clonotype was picked up many times. This chain uses TRBV7-2 with TRBJ2-3; 8 bases line up with TRBD2. The CDR3 is made up of 15 amino acids. Germline CDR1 reads SGHTA; CDR2 reads FQGNSA. J gave up 5 bases and V 1 base, and 5 bases lay outside the gene matches. DNA of the CDR3: TGTGCCAGCAGCTTAGGGGGACTAGTAGAAGATACGCAGTATTTT. It yields the protein CASSLGGLVEDTQYF.

This clonotype was seen only a few times. This chain connects TRBV20-1 to TRBJ2-1, with 9 nucleotides matching TRBD2. CDR3 length: 16 residues. The trim removed 4 bases at V and 3 bases at J, leaving 10 bases unmatched. From germline, CDR1 is DFQATT and CDR2 SNEGSKA (reference sequence). The CDR3 region is CSATAPGTSYYNEQFF. The CDR3 DNA reads as TGCAGTGCTACCGCCCCCGGGACTAGCTACTACAATGAGCAGTTCTTC.

At least ten counts were recorded for this clonotype. The chain couples TRBV20-1 to TRBJ2-7; 8 nucleotides agree with TRBD1. The junction had 2 bases not matched to a gene; V was cut back by 0 bases and J by 1 base. The CDR3 contains 14 residues. The V gene's germline CDR1 is DFQATT and CDR2 SNEGSKA (reference sequence). For the CDR3, the DNA is TGCAGTGCTAGAGATCGGACAGGGTCCTACGAGCAGTACTTC. This gives the protein CSARDRTGSYEQYF.